The 6 T cell receptor beta chains below all came from one sample that was sequenced in a study of T cell responses to AZD1222 COVID-19 vaccine. The table came from immunoSEQ multiplex PCR; TCRdb's copy has only in-frame clones and leaves some out. Of roughly 150,000 clones listed, over 90% are singletons. This material consisted of peripheral blood, taken on day 0 of AZD1222 vaccination. The receptor source for this set is an adult in good health.

This clone was detected a few times. The V gene is TRBV18, the J gene TRBJ2-2; TRBD2 matches 11 bases. With 6 bases clipped from V and 6 bases from J, the junction kept 6 bases outside the gene matches. The CDR3 sequence is 15 residues long. Germline V gene lookup returns CDR1 KGHSH and CDR2 LQKENI. In nucleotides, the CDR3 is TGTGCCAGCTCTCGTACTAGCGGGGGTTCCGGGGAGCTGTTTTTT. It translates to CASSRTSGGSGELFF. Together with reference TRBV18 and TRBJ2-2, the CDR3 gives the full variable domain: NAGVMQNPRHLVRRRGQEARLRCSPMKGHSHVYWYRQLPEEGLKFMVYLQKENIIDESGMPKERFSAEFPKEGPSILRIQQVVRGDSAAYFCASSRTSGGSGELFFGEGSRLTVL.

The genes are TRBV14 and TRBJ1-1, with a possible D match to TRBD1 (6 bases). Trimming stripped 0 bases from V and 5 bases from J, with 13 bases between. The CDR3 contains 15 residues. CDR1 and CDR2 (germline): SGHDN, FVKESK. The CDR3 region is CASSQDPGARTEAFF. DNA for the CDR3: TGTGCCAGCAGCCAAGATCCGGGGGCGCGGACTGAAGCTTTCTTT.

CDR3 protein: CASSLTGVDSPLHF. The CDR3 coding sequence is TGTGCCAGCAGCCTAACAGGGGTTGATTCACCCCTCCACTTT. V usage is TRBV3-1 (or the pseudogene TRBV3-2) and J usage is TRBJ1-6; TRBD1 matches 7 bases. The CDR3 consists of 14 residues. V was clipped by 4 bases and J by 8 bases; unmatched bases: 5. The germline V gene encodes CDR1 LGHDT and CDR2 YNNKEL (reference sequence).

The V call is TRBV2, the J call TRBJ2-3, with 12 bases fitting TRBD2. The ends lost 6 bases at V and 0 bases at J; junction bases unmatched: 10. The CDR3 has 18 residues. The germline CDR1 and CDR2 sequences are SNHLY and FYNNEI. CDR3 DNA: TGTGCCAGCAGCCCCCCCTCCGGACTAGCGGGAAGCACAGATACGCAGTATTTT. It translates to CASSPPSGLAGSTDTQYF.

The V and J genes are TRBV19 and TRBJ1-6; 11 nucleotides agree with TRBD1. CDR3 length: 17 residues. CDR1 is LNHDA, CDR2 SQIVND, per germline (reference sequence). Trimming cost V 5 bases and J 5 bases; bases outside gene matches: 8. CDR3 DNA: TGTGCCAGTAGTTCCGGGACAGGGGGATTGAATAATTCACCCCTCCACTTT. It yields the protein CASSSGTGGLNNSPLHF.

The chain employs TRBV5-1 and TRBJ2-7; 7 nucleotides agree with TRBD1. V lost 0 bases, J lost 0 bases, and 6 bases stayed unmatched. The CDR3 spans 16 residues. From germline, CDR1 is SGHRS and CDR2 YFSETQ. The DNA for the CDR3 is TGCGCCAGCAGCTTGGAAGGGACAGTGATCTCCTACGAGCAGTACTTC. The encoded protein is CASSLEGTVISYEQYF.